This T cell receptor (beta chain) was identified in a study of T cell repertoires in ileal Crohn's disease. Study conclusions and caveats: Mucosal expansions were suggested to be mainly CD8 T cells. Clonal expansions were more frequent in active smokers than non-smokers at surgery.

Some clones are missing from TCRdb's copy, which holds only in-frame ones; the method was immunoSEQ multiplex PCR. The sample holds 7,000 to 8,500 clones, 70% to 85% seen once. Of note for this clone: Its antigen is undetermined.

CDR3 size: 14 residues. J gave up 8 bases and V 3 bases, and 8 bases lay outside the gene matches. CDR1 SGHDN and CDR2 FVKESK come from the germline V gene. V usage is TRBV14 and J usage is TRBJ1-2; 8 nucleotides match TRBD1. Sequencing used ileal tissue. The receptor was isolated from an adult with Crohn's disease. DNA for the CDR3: TGTGCCAGCAGCCAGGCCGGACAGGGAGGCGGCTACACCTTC. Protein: CASSQAGQGGGYTF.